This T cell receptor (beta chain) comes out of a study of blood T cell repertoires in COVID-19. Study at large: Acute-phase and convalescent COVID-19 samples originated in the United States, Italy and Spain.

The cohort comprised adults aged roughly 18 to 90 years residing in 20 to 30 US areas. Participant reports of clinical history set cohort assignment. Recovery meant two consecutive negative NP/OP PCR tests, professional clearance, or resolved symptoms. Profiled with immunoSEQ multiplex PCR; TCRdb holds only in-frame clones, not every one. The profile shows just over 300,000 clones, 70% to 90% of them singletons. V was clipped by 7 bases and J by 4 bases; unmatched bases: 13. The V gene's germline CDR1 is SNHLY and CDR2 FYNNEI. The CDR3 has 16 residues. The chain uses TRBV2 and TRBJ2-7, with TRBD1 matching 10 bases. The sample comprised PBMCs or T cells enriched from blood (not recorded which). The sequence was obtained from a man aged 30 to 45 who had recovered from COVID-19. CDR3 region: CASTPYARQGAYEQYF. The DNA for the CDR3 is TGTGCCAGCACCCCCTACGCAAGACAGGGGGCTTACGAGCAGTACTTC.